The 5 T cell receptor beta chains listed next were all sequenced from one sample in a study of T-cell memory formation after mild COVID-19 (dated by TCRdb to the early 2020s). Libraries were prepared through 5' RACE. The instrument was an Illumina NovaSeq 6000. In-frame beta chains were kept once TCRdb had trimmed the public reads at Q25 with fastp and called clones with MiXCR. Identical CDR3 proteins give one entry, which carries the most common genes and DNA. For this sample there are roughly 300,000 distinct CDR3 sequences; around 15% appear just once. The top ten hold about a fifth of the sample. The sample consisted of PBMCs or a T cell subset sorted from them (not recorded which). The receptors stem from a man aged 18-30 years who had mild COVID-19 (a few samples of this study predate the infection). The sample titles of this study are shuffled in the database, so cell type and time point are left out; the donor was told from shared clones.

This clonotype was detected only a few times. The chain links TRBV5-1 to TRBJ1-2; D gene ambiguous. Trimming pared 3 bases from V and 9 bases from J, leaving 18 bases between. The CDR3 covers 14 residues. CDR1 and CDR2 (germline): SGHRS, YFSETQ. CDR3 coding DNA: TGCGCCAGCAGCTACCTTGGCAGACCCAACAGCTACACCTTC. This gives the protein CASSYLGRPNSYTF.

The chain is built from TRBV7-2 and TRBJ2-2; TRBD1 might be the D (5 bases). CDR1 and CDR2 from the germline V gene are SGHTA and FQGNSA. The ends were cut back, 5 bases at V and 1 base at J, with 11 bases in the middle. The CDR3 totals 15 residues. The CDR3 is CASSPITGNTGELFF. In DNA, the CDR3 is TGTGCCAGCAGCCCTATCACAGGGAACACCGGGGAGCTGTTTTTT.

V is TRBV9 and J is TRBJ2-7; TRBD1 is a possible D gene (6 bases). Germline lookup yields CDR1 SGDLS and CDR2 YYNGEE. The CDR3 loop spans 14 amino acids. The ends were cut back, 0 bases at V and 5 bases at J, with 12 bases in the middle. CDR3 nucleotide sequence: TGTGCCAGCAGCGTAGAGGGGGAACCGGACGAGCAGTACTTC. Translation: CASSVEGEPDEQYF.

The genes are TRBV5-6 and TRBJ2-7; 9 bases are a match to TRBD2. CDR3 length equals 13 residues. From germline, CDR1 is SGHDT and CDR2 YYEEEE. V was clipped by 4 bases and J by 6 bases; unmatched bases: 5. The CDR3 protein is CASSPAGGLEQYV. CDR3 DNA sequence: TGTGCCAGCAGCCCGGCGGGGGGGCTCGAGCAGTACGTC.

This clonotype occurred a few times. The rearrangement links TRBV9 to TRBJ2-1; TRBD2 matches at 9 bases. The CDR3 runs to 19 residues. Unmatched junction bases numbered 12, after V lost 2 bases and J lost 0 bases. Looked up from germline, CDR1 is SGDLS and CDR2 is YYNGEE. This chain's CDR3 is CASSVRSGGVSSSYNEQFF. The DNA for the CDR3 is TGTGCCAGCAGCGTCCGTAGCGGGGGCGTCTCAAGCTCCTACAATGAGCAGTTCTTC. Variable domain in full (rest from reference TRBV9 and TRBJ2-1): DSGVTQTPKHLITATGQRVTLRCSPRSGDLSVYWYQQSLDQGLQFLIQYYNGEERAKGNILERFSAQQFPDLHSELNLSSLELGDSALYFCASSVRSGGVSSSYNEQFFGPGTRLTVL.